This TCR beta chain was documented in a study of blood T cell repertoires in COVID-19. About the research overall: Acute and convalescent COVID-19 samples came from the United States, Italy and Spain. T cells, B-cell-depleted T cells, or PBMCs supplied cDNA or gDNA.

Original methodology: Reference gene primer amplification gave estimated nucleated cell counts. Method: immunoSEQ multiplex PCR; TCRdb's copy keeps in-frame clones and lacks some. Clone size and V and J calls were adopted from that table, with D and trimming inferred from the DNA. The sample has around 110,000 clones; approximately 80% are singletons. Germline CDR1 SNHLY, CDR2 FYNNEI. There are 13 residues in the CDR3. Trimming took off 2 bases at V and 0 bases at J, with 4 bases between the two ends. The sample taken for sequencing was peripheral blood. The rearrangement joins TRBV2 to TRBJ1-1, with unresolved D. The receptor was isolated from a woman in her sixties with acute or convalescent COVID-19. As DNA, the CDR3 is TGTGCCAGCAGTGAATACATGAACACTGAAGCTTTCTTT. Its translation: CASSEYMNTEAFF.